This TCR beta chain came from a study of T cell changes during pregnancy in multiple sclerosis. Libraries were prepared by immunoSEQ multiplex PCR; TCRdb keeps only in-frame clonotypes and omits some of them. This table holds about 98,000 clones, roughly nine tenths found once. Per germline, CDR1 MDHEN and CDR2 SYDVKM. With 7 bases removed from V and 2 bases from J, the gap between germline ends came to 15 bases. This CDR3 is built from 15 residues. This sequence joins TRBV28 and TRBJ2-1, with D tentatively TRBD2 (6 bases). The material sequenced was peripheral blood, taken after pregnancy. This TCR came from a female donor in good health, enrolled as a control in a pregnancy study. The CDR3 here is CASIDGGNAYNEQFF. The CDR3 DNA is TGTGCCAGCATAGACGGAGGGAATGCCTACAATGAGCAGTTCTTC.